Following are 16 T cell receptor beta chains from one sample sequenced in a study of T cells in tumors after PD-1 blockade. Profiling relied on immunoSEQ multiplex PCR, and the TCRdb table lists in-frame clones only, not all of them. The sample carries around 5,000 clones, 60% to 75% recorded once. Material: tumor tissue, obtained before anti-PD-1 treatment. These receptor sequences come from a human donor with cutaneous squamous cell carcinoma.

The J gene is TRBJ1-3, the V gene TRBV6-1, with D hard to call. Germline-derived CDR1 and CDR2 are MNHNS and SASEGT. The V gene lost 3 bases and the J gene lost 4 bases, with 13 bases spanning the gap. The CDR3 length is 15 residues. DNA for the CDR3: TGTGCCAGCAGTGATTCCCCGGCGGGGGGAAACACCATATATTTT. Protein product: CASSDSPAGGNTIYF.

The chain couples TRBV10-1 to TRBJ1-2; a possible D gene is TRBD1 (6 bases). Between the trimmed V and J ends, which lost 3 bases and 6 bases, there was a span of 17 bases. This CDR3 spans 15 amino acids. The germline V gene has CDR1 WNHNN and CDR2 SYGVQD (reference sequence). DNA of the CDR3: TGCGCCAGCAGTGAATCACAGGGTCAAGGGAATGGCTACACCTTC. Translating gives CASSESQGQGNGYTF.

This clone is a singleton in its sample. The chain uses TRBV19 and TRBJ1-3; TRBD1 matches at 9 bases. The V gene's germline CDR1 is LNHDA and CDR2 SQIVND (reference sequence). V gave up 3 bases and J gave up 1 base; unmatched junction bases: 13. The length of the CDR3 is 19 residues. For the CDR3, the DNA is TGTGCCAGTAGTATGGACCGGGACAGGGCTCTCTCTTCTGGAAACACCATATATTTT. Protein product: CASSMDRDRALSSGNTIYF. The full variable domain, its missing parts supplied by reference TRBV19 and TRBJ1-3, is DGGITQSPKYLFRKEGQNVTLSCEQNLNHDAMYWYRQDPGQGLRLIYYSQIVNDFQKGDIAEGYSVSREKKESFPLTVTSAQKNPTAFYLCASSMDRDRALSSGNTIYFGEGSWLTVV.

This clone was seen once. V gene TRBV28 combines with J gene TRBJ1-6; possible D gene TRBD1, 6 bases. Germline CDR1 and CDR2: MDHEN and SYDVKM. Trimming stripped 8 bases from V and 2 bases from J, with 7 bases between. The CDR3 is made up of 13 amino acids. CDR3 in DNA: TGTGCCAGCCGGGACACCTATAATTCACCCCTCCACTTT. The encoded protein is CASRDTYNSPLHF.

By proportion, this clone is large (0.1 to 1%). The genes are TRBV4-1 and TRBJ2-3; D is perhaps TRBD1 or TRBD2 (5 bases each). This CDR3 region has 14 residues. Between the trimmed V and J ends, which lost 6 bases and 0 bases, there was a span of 10 bases. CDR1 is MGHRA, CDR2 YSYEKL, per germline. The CDR3 sequence: CASRPGPSTDTQYF. The CDR3 coding sequence is TGCGCCAGCAGGCCGGGACCTAGCACAGATACGCAGTATTTT.

The genes are TRBV14 and TRBJ2-7; 8 nucleotides align to TRBD1. J was trimmed by 6 bases and V by 3 bases; bases with no gene match: 4. Germline V lookup: CDR1 SGHDN, CDR2 FVKESK. CDR3 length equals 13 residues. The CDR3 DNA is TGTGCCAGCAGCCACTTCGACAGGGGCGAGCAGTACTTC. Amino acid sequence: CASSHFDRGEQYF.

The chain has TRBV12-5 and TRBJ2-3; D remains ambiguous. The CDR3 has 12 residues. Germline CDR1 is LGHNT and CDR2 is FRNRAP. V lost 0 bases and J lost 6, with 4 bases in between. The CDR3 region has the DNA TGTGCTAGTGGTTTGGTAGTGGATACGCAGTATTTT. Translated, it gives CASGLVVDTQYF.

V gene TRBV19 combines with J gene TRBJ2-4; 8 bases align to TRBD1. Germline loops: CDR1 LNHDA, CDR2 SQIVND (reference sequence). V gave up 0 bases and J gave up 6 bases; unmatched junction bases: 13. The CDR3 spans 18 residues. The CDR3: CASSIDLIAGGEGNIQYF. CDR3 nucleotide sequence: TGTGCCAGTAGTATAGATTTAATCGCAGGGGGCGAGGGAAACATTCAGTACTTC. The entire variable domain, with the rest obtained from reference TRBV19 and TRBJ2-4, is as follows: DGGITQSPKYLFRKEGQNVTLSCEQNLNHDAMYWYRQDPGQGLRLIYYSQIVNDFQKGDIAEGYSVSREKKESFPLTVTSAQKNPTAFYLCASSIDLIAGGEGNIQYFGAGTRLSVL.

CDR3 amino acids: CASSPGGVGYEQYF. In DNA form, the CDR3 reads TGTGCCAGCAGCCCGGGGGGGGTAGGTTACGAGCAGTACTTC. J is TRBJ2-7 and V is TRBV9; TRBD2 matches at 8 bases. Germline V gives CDR1 SGDLS, CDR2 YYNGEE. The CDR3 loop spans 14 amino acids. Unmatched junction bases numbered 7, after V lost 4 bases and J lost 4 bases.

In its sample, this clone was seen a few times. The chain joins TRBV7-3 to TRBJ2-2; D gene ambiguous. V dropped 5 bases and J dropped 0 bases, with 7 bases sitting between them. There are 14 residues in the CDR3. CDR1 and CDR2 (germline): SGHTA, FQGTGA. CDR3 loop: CASSRNPNTGELFF. CDR3 bases: TGTGCCAGCAGCCGAAATCCGAACACCGGGGAGCTGTTTTTT.

The chain carries TRBV3-1 (or the pseudogene TRBV3-2) and TRBJ2-7, with D possibly matching TRBD1 (5 bases). This CDR3 has 15 residues. The V gene lost 1 base and the J gene lost 0 bases, with 10 bases spanning the gap. Germline V gives CDR1 LGHDT, CDR2 YNNKEL (reference sequence). The CDR3 region is CASSQVRDNSYEQYF. CDR3 coding DNA: TGTGCCAGCAGCCAAGTCAGGGATAACTCCTACGAGCAGTACTTC.

The chain employs TRBV30 and TRBJ1-6, with D uncertain. Germline V gene data show CDR1 as GTSNPN and CDR2 as SVGIG (reference sequence). V dropped 0 bases and J dropped 5 bases, with 5 bases sitting between them. The CDR3 is 13 residues long. The CDR3 spells CAWSVMDNSPLHF. CDR3 coding DNA: TGTGCCTGGAGTGTCATGGATAATTCACCCCTCCACTTT.

This sequence joins TRBV4-1 and TRBJ2-3; D not resolved. Between the trimmed V and J ends, which lost 0 bases and 5 bases, there was a span of 15 bases. CDR1 and CDR2 (germline): MGHRA, YSYEKL. This CDR3 is 16 amino acids long. The CDR3 DNA is TGCGCCAGCAGCCAAGATAACCTAGATGTGTTAGATACGCAGTATTTT. Translation gives CASSQDNLDVLDTQYF.

The J gene is TRBJ2-7, the V gene TRBV29-1; D is undetermined. The CDR3 has 13 amino acids. The germline CDR1 and CDR2 sequences are SQVTM and ANQGSEA. Trimming removed 3 bases from V and 7 bases from J, with 16 bases in between. The DNA of the CDR3 is TGCAGCGTTGATCCCTACCCTACGATAGAGCAGTACTTC. Protein: CSVDPYPTIEQYF.

This chain uses TRBV2 with TRBJ2-2, with 10 bases that match TRBD1. Germline V CDR1 and CDR2: SNHLY, FYNNEI. V trimming: 6 bases; J trimming: 4 bases; junction bases outside the gene matches: 2. CDR3 length equals 14 residues. This chain's CDR3 is CASRGTGVTGELFF. The CDR3 nucleotides are TGTGCCAGCAGGGGGACAGGGGTCACCGGGGAGCTGTTTTTT.

This chain connects TRBV19 to TRBJ1-5; D call uncertain. This CDR3 contains 13 residues. The germline CDR1 and CDR2 sequences are LNHDA and SQIVND (reference sequence). V dropped 5 bases and J dropped 3 bases, with 8 bases sitting between them. In DNA form, the CDR3 reads TGTGCCAGTAGTCCTTCCCCCAATCAGCCCCAGCATTTT. It is translated as CASSPSPNQPQHF.